One and the same sample provided the 20 T cell receptor beta chains below, sequenced in a study of T-cell reconstitution after alpha-beta-depleted transplantation in children. Unique molecular identifiers were used in preparing the TCRbeta library. TCRdb re-called the PCR reads with MiXCR, one entry per CDR3 protein. The top ten clones hold around a tenth of a sample with around 250,000 distinct CDR3 sequences, approximately 9.6% of them seen once. The source was PBMCs from the stem cell graft donor, collected from the stem cell graft. Receptors originate from a human donor who donated a stem cell graft to a child with SCID.

The rearrangement links TRBV12-3 or TRBV12-4 to TRBJ1-2; 8 bases align to TRBD1. Unmatched junction bases numbered 10, after V lost 6 bases and J lost 4 bases. The CDR3 has 15 amino acids. Here the CDR3 reads CASSYGQGFPYGYTF. As DNA, the CDR3 is TGTGCCAGCAGCTATGGACAGGGCTTCCCCTATGGCTACACCTTC.

This clonotype was counted at least ten times. Here the CDR3 reads CASNFPMNTEAFF. The CDR3 region has the DNA TGTGCCAGCAACTTTCCTATGAACACTGAAGCTTTCTTT. The chain is built from TRBV7-9 and TRBJ1-1; D remains ambiguous. The germline V gene encodes CDR1 SEHNR and CDR2 FQNEAQ (reference sequence). CDR3 length: 13 amino acids. With 7 bases removed from V and 0 bases from J, the gap between germline ends came to 9 bases.

This clonotype was seen many times. This chain joins TRBV5-1 and TRBJ2-7, with a possible D match to TRBD1 (5 bases). CDR1 SGHRS and CDR2 YFSETQ come from the germline V gene. The CDR3 has 13 residues. Deletions cut 5 bases from V and 2 bases from J, with 11 bases between. The CDR3 is CASSSGAAYEQYF. The DNA for the CDR3 is TGCGCCAGCAGTTCTGGGGCCGCCTACGAGCAGTACTTC. Together with reference TRBV5-1 and TRBJ2-7, the CDR3 gives the full variable domain: KAGVTQTPRYLIKTRGQQVTLSCSPISGHRSVSWYQQTPGQGLQFLFEYFSETQRNKGNFPGRFSGRQFSNSRSEMNVSTLELGDSALYLCASSSGAAYEQYFGPGTRLTVT.

V gene TRBV29-1 combines with J gene TRBJ2-7; possibly TRBD2 for D (5 bases). Trimming took 5 bases from V and 0 from J, leaving 8 bases between them. The CDR3 runs 12 residues. Germline V lookup: CDR1 SQVTM, CDR2 ANQGSEA. As DNA, the CDR3 is TGCAGCGTTAGAGGGCTCTCCTACGAGCAGTACTTC. This encodes CSVRGLSYEQYF.

The genes are TRBV12-5 and TRBJ1-5; maybe TRBD1 (5 bases). Trimming shortened V by 3 bases and J by 5 bases, and 8 bases separated the two germline ends. This CDR3 has 13 amino acids. The V gene's germline CDR1 is LGHNT and CDR2 FRNRAP. CDR3 DNA: TGTGCTAGTGGTTTCGGCAGGGATCAGCCCCAGCATTTT. Translating gives CASGFGRDQPQHF.

The genes are TRBV7-8 and TRBJ1-1; D unclear. This CDR3 has 16 amino acids. CDR1 is SGHVS and CDR2 is FQNEAQ in the germline V gene. V was trimmed by 6 bases and J by 1 base, leaving 18 bases between them. The CDR3 DNA sequence: TGTGCCAGCAGTTCGGCTAGCCGGACGGCGAACACTGAAGCTTTCTTT. Residues: CASSSASRTANTEAFF.

This clonotype has ten or more counts. J is TRBJ2-7 and V is TRBV5-1; D is undetermined. Germline values: CDR1 SGHRS, CDR2 YFSETQ. The CDR3 extends over 13 amino acids. The V and J ends lost 0 bases and 5 bases respectively, with 9 bases between them. The DNA of the CDR3 is TGCGCCAGCAGCTTGGAACAGATCCACGAGCAGTACTTC. Its translation: CASSLEQIHEQYF.

This clonotype has more than one count but fewer than ten. The chain combines TRBV7-8 with TRBJ2-2; D is ambiguous. V was shortened by 1 base and J by 6 bases, with 9 bases between the two germline ends. This CDR3 is built from 14 residues. Germline CDR1 is SGHVS and CDR2 is FQNEAQ. CDR3 sequence: CASSLESLPGELFF. CDR3 bases: TGTGCCAGCAGCTTAGAGTCCCTACCCGGGGAGCTGTTTTTT.

This clonotype was observed a handful of times. The CDR3 region is CAISGNSPGELFF. The CDR3 DNA is TGTGCCATCAGTGGAAACAGCCCCGGGGAGCTGTTTTTT. This chain joins TRBV10-3 and TRBJ2-2; D remains ambiguous. Trimming cost V 4 bases and J 6 bases, with 9 bases left between them. The CDR3 has 13 residues. In germline, CDR1 is ENHRY, CDR2 SYGVKD.

This chain joins TRBV19 and TRBJ2-5; tentatively, D is TRBD1 (7 bases). V was clipped by 3 bases and J by 2 bases, with 13 bases between them. From germline, CDR1 is LNHDA and CDR2 SQIVND (reference sequence). There are 15 residues in the CDR3. The chain's CDR3 is CASSMGRGAQETQYF. The CDR3 nucleotides are TGTGCCAGTAGTATGGGCAGGGGGGCTCAAGAGACCCAGTACTTC.

This clonotype was observed a few times. The chain couples TRBV11-1 to TRBJ2-1; 12 bases agree with TRBD2. The CDR3 consists of 19 residues. V gave up 3 bases and J gave up 0 bases; unmatched junction bases: 9. In germline, CDR1 is SGHAT, CDR2 FQDESV (reference sequence). The CDR3 DNA is TGTGCCAGCAGCTTCCCGACTAGCGGGGGCCCTAGCTCCTACAATGAGCAGTTCTTC. Translating it yields CASSFPTSGGPSSYNEQFF. Full variable domain (remainder filled in from reference TRBV11-1 and TRBJ2-1): EAEVAQSPRYKITEKSQAVAFWCDPISGHATLYWYRQILGQGPELLVQFQDESVVDDSQLPKDRFSAERLKGVDSTLKIQPAELGDSAMYLCASSFPTSGGPSSYNEQFFGPGTRLTVL.

This clonotype was observed at least ten times. This chain links TRBV3-1 with TRBJ2-7; 7 nucleotides agree with TRBD1. The J segment lost 2 bases and the V segment lost 4 bases, leaving 11 bases of the junction unmatched. The germline V gene encodes CDR1 LGHDT and CDR2 YNNKEL (reference sequence). The CDR3 spans 16 residues. The CDR3 reads CASSRTGTAKTYEQYF. The CDR3 DNA is TGTGCCAGCAGCCGTACCGGGACAGCAAAAACCTACGAGCAGTACTTC.

In this sample, this clonotype turned up many times. The V gene is TRBV5-1, the J gene TRBJ2-3; D gene unclear. CDR1 is SGHRS, CDR2 YFSETQ, per germline. Trimming took off 6 bases at V and 2 bases at J, with 16 bases between the two ends. This CDR3 has 15 amino acids. The DNA of the CDR3 is TGCGCCAGCACCCCCTCCCTCGCCCACACAGATACGCAGTATTTT. Its translation is CASTPSLAHTDTQYF. Supplemented by reference TRBV5-1 and TRBJ2-3, the full variable domain reads KAGVTQTPRYLIKTRGQQVTLSCSPISGHRSVSWYQQTPGQGLQFLFEYFSETQRNKGNFPGRFSGRQFSNSRSEMNVSTLELGDSALYLCASTPSLAHTDTQYFGPGTRLTVL.

This clonotype was seen only a few times. The chain is built from TRBV7-9 and TRBJ2-3; 7 bases match TRBD1. J was trimmed by 7 bases and V by 5 bases; bases with no gene match: 12. The CDR3 spans 15 residues. Germline CDR1 reads SEHNR; CDR2 reads FQNEAQ (reference sequence). CDR3 DNA: TGTGCCAGCAGCCTATACAGGGGATGGGATAATACGCAGTATTTT. Protein: CASSLYRGWDNTQYF.

This clonotype turned up a few times. This sequence joins TRBV29-1 and TRBJ1-1, with 9 bases that match TRBD1. Germline CDR1 SQVTM, CDR2 ANQGSEA. Unmatched junction bases numbered 1, after V lost 4 bases and J lost 4 bases. This CDR3 is 12 amino acids long. In nucleotides, the CDR3 is TGCAGCGTTGGGGACAGGGCCACTGAAGCTTTCTTT. This gives the protein CSVGDRATEAFF.

The chain combines TRBV7-8 with TRBJ2-1; 7 bases line up with TRBD1. Unmatched junction bases numbered 2, after V lost 7 bases and J lost 2 bases. CDR1 and CDR2 (germline): SGHVS, FQNEAQ. This CDR3 spans 13 amino acids. DNA of the CDR3: TGTGCCAGCAAGGGGGCAGCCTACAATGAGCAGTTCTTC. Its protein product is CASKGAAYNEQFF.

This clonotype showed up many times. The chain employs TRBV5-1 and TRBJ2-1, with TRBD2 identical over 9 bases. The germline gives CDR1 SGHRS, CDR2 YFSETQ. V gave up 6 bases and J gave up 0 bases; unmatched junction bases: 4. CDR3 size: 15 residues. Written as DNA, the CDR3 is TGCGCCAGCAACCTAGCGGGAAACTCCTACAATGAGCAGTTCTTC. This gives the protein CASNLAGNSYNEQFF. Using reference TRBV5-1 and TRBJ2-1 for the parts outside the CDR3, the full variable domain is KAGVTQTPRYLIKTRGQQVTLSCSPISGHRSVSWYQQTPGQGLQFLFEYFSETQRNKGNFPGRFSGRQFSNSRSEMNVSTLELGDSALYLCASNLAGNSYNEQFFGPGTRLTVL.

This chain links TRBV7-9 with TRBJ2-3; TRBD2 matches 7 bases. CDR1 SEHNR and CDR2 FQNEAQ come from the germline V gene (reference sequence). This CDR3 contains 16 residues. With V trimmed by 5 bases and J by 3 bases, 11 bases remained unmatched. The CDR3 loop is CASSGLRGGSTDTQYF. In nucleotides, the CDR3 is TGTGCCAGCAGCGGCCTGCGCGGGGGTTCAACAGATACGCAGTATTTT.

This clonotype was counted a few times. The chain employs TRBV3-1 and TRBJ2-1; possible D gene TRBD1, 6 bases. The germline V and J ends were trimmed by 0 bases and 3 bases, with 15 bases remaining between them. This CDR3 has 17 residues. The germline V gene has CDR1 LGHDT and CDR2 YNNKEL (reference sequence). The CDR3 sequence is CASSQDPTGTVYNEQFF. DNA for the CDR3: TGTGCCAGCAGCCAAGATCCTACAGGGACGGTCTACAATGAGCAGTTCTTC.

There are a few counts of this clonotype. The chain couples TRBV10-3 to TRBJ1-4, with 7 bases that match TRBD1. The germline V gene has CDR1 ENHRY and CDR2 SYGVKD. This CDR3 contains 18 residues. V dropped 0 bases and J dropped 3; count of bases not matched to a gene: 10. The CDR3 DNA is TGTGCCATCAGTGAGTCCAGGACAGGCCCAAGGGCTAATGAAAAACTGTTTTTT. Translating gives CAISESRTGPRANEKLFF.